The source of this TCR beta chain is a study of regulatory T cells in long-lasting Graves disease. The V end was cut by 3 bases, the J end by 3 bases, with 12 bases between. The germline gives CDR1 LNHDA, CDR2 SQIVND (reference sequence). The CDR3 spans 15 residues. The sample's time point: newly diagnosed GD, antithyroid drugs for less than 3 months. From RNA extracted from PBMCs, the TCR library was made. Diagnoses of Graves' disease were made by American Thyroid Association guidelines. EDTA tubes received approximately 10 milliliters of drawn peripheral blood. Investigators prepared the TCR beta libraries by applying iRepertoire HTBI primers and Arm-PCR of CDR3 regions. TCRdb passed the multiplex PCR reads through MiXCR, listing each CDR3 protein once. The table has 350,000 to 550,000 distinct CDR3 sequences, under 15% seen once. On this clonotype itself: The antigen remains undetermined.

General study points: Persistent disease samples used TRBV28, TRBJ1-2 and TRBJ2-5 preferentially.

The sample was also reused in another study, on T cells in Graves' hyperthyroidism and ophthalmopathy.

The chain couples TRBV19 to TRBJ2-4; TRBD1 might be the D (6 bases). Here the sequenced sample was peripheral blood mononuclear cells (PBMCs), taken at new diagnosis, from a patient treated with antithyroid drugs. This TCR came from a woman aged 25 to 39 with Graves disease. In DNA, the CDR3 is TGTGCCAGTAGTATTTTCCGGGACAACAAAAACATTCAGTACTTC. This translates into CASSIFRDNKNIQYF. The variable domain in full, completed from reference TRBV19 and TRBJ2-4, reads DGGITQSPKYLFRKEGQNVTLSCEQNLNHDAMYWYRQDPGQGLRLIYYSQIVNDFQKGDIAEGYSVSREKKESFPLTVTSAQKNPTAFYLCASSIFRDNKNIQYFGAGTRLSVL.